This T cell receptor beta chain was profiled in a study of blood T cell repertoires in COVID-19. Across the whole study: There were acute and convalescent COVID-19 samples, and they came from the United States, Italy and Spain. T cells, B-cell-depleted T cells, or PBMCs supplied cDNA or gDNA.

This CDR3 spans 14 amino acids. The germline gives CDR1 SQVTM, CDR2 ANQGSEA. A remark on this clone: Mismatch with germline at one junction end may stem from a read error.

Enrolment of Seattle patients took place during active infection, and they were followed longitudinally. In the original processing: Amplification from reference gene primers served as the basis for estimated nucleated cell counts. Measured with immunoSEQ multiplex PCR; TCRdb has only the in-frame clones, and not every one. D and trimming come from the DNA, and the V and J calls and clone size come from that table. The table lists about 100,000 clones, around 87% of them singletons. The clonotype originates from a woman aged 50 to 60 with COVID-19, enrolled during active disease. V gene TRBV29-1 combines with J gene TRBJ2-7; perhaps TRBD2 as D (6 bases). The sequencing sample was made of peripheral blood. This CDR3 reads CSVKEGGKEYEQYF. CDR3 in DNA: TGCAGCGTTAAAGAAGGAGGGAAAGAATACGAGCAGTACTTC.